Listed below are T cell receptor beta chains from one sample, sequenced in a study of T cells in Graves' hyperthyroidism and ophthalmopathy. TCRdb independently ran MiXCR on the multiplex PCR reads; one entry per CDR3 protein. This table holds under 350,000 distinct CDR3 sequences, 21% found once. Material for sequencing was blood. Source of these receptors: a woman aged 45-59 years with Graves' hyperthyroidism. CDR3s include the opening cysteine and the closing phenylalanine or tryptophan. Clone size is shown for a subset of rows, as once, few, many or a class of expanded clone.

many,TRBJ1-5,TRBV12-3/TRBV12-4,CASSRGQGISSNQPQHF
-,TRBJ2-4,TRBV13,CASSPRTGGSSKNIQYF
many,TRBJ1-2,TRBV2,CASSPDRVGYGYTF
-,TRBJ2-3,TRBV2,CASSLSRGVRFNTQYF
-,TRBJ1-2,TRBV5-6,CASSLDSYGYTF
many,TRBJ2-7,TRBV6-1,CASSGTSGRAKYEQYF
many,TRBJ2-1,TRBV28,CASSLGLNNEQFF
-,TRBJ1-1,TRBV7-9,CASSPGTVYEAFF
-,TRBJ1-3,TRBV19,CASTPTGSGNTIYF
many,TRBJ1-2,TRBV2,CASSEWGGVYGYTF
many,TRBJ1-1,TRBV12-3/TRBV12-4,CASSLGTGDGTEAFF
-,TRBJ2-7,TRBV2,CASSDEDSYEQYF
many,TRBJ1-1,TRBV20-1,CSARGQLGTEAFF
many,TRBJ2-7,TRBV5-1,CASSQASSYEQYF
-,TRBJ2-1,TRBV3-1,CASSPRLGRDQQFF
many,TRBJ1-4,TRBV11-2,CASSLRRVGNEKLFF
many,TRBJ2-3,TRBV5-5,CASSLGANRGSDTQYF
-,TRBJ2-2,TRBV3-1,CASSQDLGTANTGELFF
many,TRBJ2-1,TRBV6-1,CASSDVDRSFYNEQFF
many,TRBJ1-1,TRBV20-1,CSAQSTQTGANTEAFF
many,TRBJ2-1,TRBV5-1,CASSLNQGTNEQFF
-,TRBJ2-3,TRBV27,CASRKGQGVITDTQYF
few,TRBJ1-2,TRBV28,CASSLIGSSGGYTF
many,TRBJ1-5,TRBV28,CASSLSRLKVSNQPQHF
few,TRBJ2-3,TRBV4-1,CASRGGASGVTDTQYF
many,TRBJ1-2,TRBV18,CASSPEAGNYGYTF
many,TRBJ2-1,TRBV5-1,CASSLGRVAYNEQFF
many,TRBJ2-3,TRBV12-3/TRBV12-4,CASSLATPEADTQYF
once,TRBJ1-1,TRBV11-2,CASSLQVVGLATGEAFF
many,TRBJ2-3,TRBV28,CASSQAGSTNTQYF
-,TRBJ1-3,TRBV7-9,CASSLAGRGPGNTIYF
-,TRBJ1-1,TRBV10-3,CAIRAGTGGNTEAFF
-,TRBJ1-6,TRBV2,CASSEVNSGLPLHF
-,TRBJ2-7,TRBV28,CASSLVFPGQASYEQYF